Here is one T cell receptor beta chain with its context. What it recognizes is unknown. This may stem from a read error, because a much larger clone lies one nucleotide away. From germline, CDR1 is ENHRY and CDR2 SYGVKD. There are 13 residues in the CDR3. V lost 6 bases, J lost 4 bases, and 12 bases lay in between. It was RNA transcripts that yielded the amplified TCR beta CDR3 regions. During a first-round RT-PCR of the TCR CDR3, the HTBI primer set was used. One entry per CDR3 protein, called by TCRdb with MiXCR from the multiplex PCR reads. The table lists hundreds of thousands of distinct CDR3 sequences, about 45% of them singletons, with about 7.2% in the top ten. This sample stems from a study of T cells in Graves' hyperthyroidism and ophthalmopathy. Notes on the study in general: For ophthalmopathy, model prediction preceded onset by a median about six months. From stable hyperthyroidism, ophthalmopathy was separated by a 13 V-J model.

The chain couples TRBV10-3 to TRBJ1-2; possible D gene TRBD1, 5 bases. This receptor was taken from an adult man with Graves' disease, either hyperthyroidism or ophthalmopathy (not recorded which). The sequenced sample consisted of peripheral blood or thyroid tissue (not recorded which). DNA for the CDR3: TGTGCCATCAGGGAGGGGTTCAGCTATGGCTACACCTTC. Protein: CAIREGFSYGYTF.